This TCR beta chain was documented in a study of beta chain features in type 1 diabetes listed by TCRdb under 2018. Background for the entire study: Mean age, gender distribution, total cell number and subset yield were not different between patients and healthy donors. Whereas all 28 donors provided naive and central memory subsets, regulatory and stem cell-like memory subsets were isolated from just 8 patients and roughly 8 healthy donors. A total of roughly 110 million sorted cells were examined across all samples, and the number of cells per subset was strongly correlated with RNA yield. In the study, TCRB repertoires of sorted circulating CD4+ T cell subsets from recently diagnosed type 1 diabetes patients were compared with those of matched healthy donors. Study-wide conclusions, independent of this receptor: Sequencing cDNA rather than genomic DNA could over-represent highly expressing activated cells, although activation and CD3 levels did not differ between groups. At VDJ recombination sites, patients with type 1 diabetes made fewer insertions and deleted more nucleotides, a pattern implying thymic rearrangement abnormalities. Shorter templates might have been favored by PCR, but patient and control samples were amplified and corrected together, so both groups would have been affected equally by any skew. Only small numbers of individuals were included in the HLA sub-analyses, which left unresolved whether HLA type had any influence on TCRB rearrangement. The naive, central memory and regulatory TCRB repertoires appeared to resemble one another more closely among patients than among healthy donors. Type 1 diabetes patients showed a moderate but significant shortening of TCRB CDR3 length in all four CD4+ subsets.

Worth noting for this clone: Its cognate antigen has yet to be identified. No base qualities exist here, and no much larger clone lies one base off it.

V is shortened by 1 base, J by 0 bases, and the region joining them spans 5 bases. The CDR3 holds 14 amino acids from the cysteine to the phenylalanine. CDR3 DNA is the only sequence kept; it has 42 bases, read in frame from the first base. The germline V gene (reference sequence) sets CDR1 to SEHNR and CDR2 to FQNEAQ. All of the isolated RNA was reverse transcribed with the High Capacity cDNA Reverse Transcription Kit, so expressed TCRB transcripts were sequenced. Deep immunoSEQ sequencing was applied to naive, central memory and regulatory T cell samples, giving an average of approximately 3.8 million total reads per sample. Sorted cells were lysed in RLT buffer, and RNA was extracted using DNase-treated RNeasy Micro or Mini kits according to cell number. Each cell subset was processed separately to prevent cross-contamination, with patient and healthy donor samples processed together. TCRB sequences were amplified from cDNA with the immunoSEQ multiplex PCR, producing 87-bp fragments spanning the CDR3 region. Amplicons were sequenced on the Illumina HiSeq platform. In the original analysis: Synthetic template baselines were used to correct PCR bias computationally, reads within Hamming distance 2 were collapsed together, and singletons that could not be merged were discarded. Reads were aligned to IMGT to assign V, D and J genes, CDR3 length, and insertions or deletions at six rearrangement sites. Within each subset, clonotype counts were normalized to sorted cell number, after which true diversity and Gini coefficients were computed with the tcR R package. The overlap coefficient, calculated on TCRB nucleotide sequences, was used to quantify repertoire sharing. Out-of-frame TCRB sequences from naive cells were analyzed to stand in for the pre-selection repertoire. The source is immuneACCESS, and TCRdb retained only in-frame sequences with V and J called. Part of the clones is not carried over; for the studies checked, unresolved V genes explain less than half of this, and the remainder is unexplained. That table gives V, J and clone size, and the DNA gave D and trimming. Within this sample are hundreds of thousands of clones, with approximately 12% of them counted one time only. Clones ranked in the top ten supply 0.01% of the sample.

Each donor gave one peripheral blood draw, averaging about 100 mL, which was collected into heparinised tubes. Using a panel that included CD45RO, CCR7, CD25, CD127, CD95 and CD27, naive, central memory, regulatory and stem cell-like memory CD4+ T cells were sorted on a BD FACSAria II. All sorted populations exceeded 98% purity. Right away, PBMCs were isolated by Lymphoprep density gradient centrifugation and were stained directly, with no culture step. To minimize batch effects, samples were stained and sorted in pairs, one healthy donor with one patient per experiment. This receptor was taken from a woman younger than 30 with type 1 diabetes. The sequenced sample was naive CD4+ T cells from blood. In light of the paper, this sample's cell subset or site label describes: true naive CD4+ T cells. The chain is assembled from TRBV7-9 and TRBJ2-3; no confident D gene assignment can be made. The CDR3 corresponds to CASSLGLSTDTQYF. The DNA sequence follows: TGTGCCAGCAGCTTAGGTCTCAGCACAGATACGCAGTATTTT.